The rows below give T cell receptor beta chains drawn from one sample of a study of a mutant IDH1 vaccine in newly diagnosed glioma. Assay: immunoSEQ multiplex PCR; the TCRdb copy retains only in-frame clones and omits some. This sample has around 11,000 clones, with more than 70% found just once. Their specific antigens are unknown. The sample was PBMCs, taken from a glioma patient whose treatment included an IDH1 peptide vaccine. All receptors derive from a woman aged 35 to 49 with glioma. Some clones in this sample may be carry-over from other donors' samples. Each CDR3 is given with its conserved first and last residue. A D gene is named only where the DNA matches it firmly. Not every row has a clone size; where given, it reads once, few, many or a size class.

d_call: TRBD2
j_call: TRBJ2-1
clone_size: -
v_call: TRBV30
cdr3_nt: TGTGCCTGGAGTAAAGCCCTAGCGGGAGTCGATGAGCAGTTCTTC
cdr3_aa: CAWSKALAGVDEQFF

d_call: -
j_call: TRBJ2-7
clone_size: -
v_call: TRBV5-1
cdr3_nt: TGCGCCAGCAGCTTGGGAGTTGGGGGGGCCAGCTCCTACGAGCAGTACTTC
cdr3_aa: CASSLGVGGASSYEQYF

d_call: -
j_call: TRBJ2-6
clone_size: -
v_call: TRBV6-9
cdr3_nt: TGTGCCAGCAGTCGAAAAAGCTTACGACAAAGTCGGGCCAACGTCCTGACTTTC
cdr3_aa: CASSRKSLRQSRANVLTF

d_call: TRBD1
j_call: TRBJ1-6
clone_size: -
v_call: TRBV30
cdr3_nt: TGTGCCTGGAGTGTACAGGGGGAACTGCTCGCCAAACTCCACTTT
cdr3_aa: CAWSVQGELLAKLHF

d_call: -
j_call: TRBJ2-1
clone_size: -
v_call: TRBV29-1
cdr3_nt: TGCAGCGTTGCCCCCCGGGCGGGGGCCCACAATGAGCAGTTCTTC
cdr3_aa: CSVAPRAGAHNEQFF

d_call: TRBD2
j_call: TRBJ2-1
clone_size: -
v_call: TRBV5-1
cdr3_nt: TGCGCCAGCAGCTCAAGCCGACTCCTAGCGGACTCCTACAATGAGCAGTTCTTC
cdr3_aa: CASSSSRLLADSYNEQFF

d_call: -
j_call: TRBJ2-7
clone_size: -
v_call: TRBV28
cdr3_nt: TGTGCCAGCCCGGCTTCGGACAGAACCTACGAGCAGTACTTC
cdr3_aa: CASPASDRTYEQYF

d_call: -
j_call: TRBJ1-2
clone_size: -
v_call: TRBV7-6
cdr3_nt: TGTGCCAGCAGCTTAGGGGTGTCTAGTCCCAGCTACACCTTC
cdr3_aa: CASSLGVSSPSYTF

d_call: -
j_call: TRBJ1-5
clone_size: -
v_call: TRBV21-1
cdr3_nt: TGTGCCAGCAGCAAAGCGGCCGGGACAGGGACTCGGGATCAGCCCCAGCATTTT
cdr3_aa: CASSKAAGTGTRDQPQHF

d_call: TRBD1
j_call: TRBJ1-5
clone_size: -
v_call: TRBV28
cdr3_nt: TGTGCCAGCAGTAAGGGACAGGGGAGGTTAAGCAATCAGCCCCAGCATTTT
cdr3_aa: CASSKGQGRLSNQPQHF

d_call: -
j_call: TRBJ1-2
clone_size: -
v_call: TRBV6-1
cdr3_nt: TGTGCCAGCAGTGATTTCCCCTATGGCTACACCTTC
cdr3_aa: CASSDFPYGYTF

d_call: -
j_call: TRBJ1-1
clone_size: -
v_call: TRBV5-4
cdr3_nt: TGTGCCAGCAGCTTGGAATGGTCAGAACTAGAAGCTTTCTTT
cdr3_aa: CASSLEWSELEAFF

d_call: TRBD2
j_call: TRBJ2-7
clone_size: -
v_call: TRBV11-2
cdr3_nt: TGTGCCAGCAGCGCGACTAGCGGGAGCTCCTACGAGCAGTACTTC
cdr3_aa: CASSATSGSSYEQYF

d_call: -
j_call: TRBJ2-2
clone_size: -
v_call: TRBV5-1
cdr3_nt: TGCGCCAGCACGGGTGGGGGCACCGGGGAGCTGTTTTTT
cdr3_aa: CASTGGGTGELFF

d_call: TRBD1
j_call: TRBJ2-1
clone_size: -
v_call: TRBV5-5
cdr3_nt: TGTGCCAGCACGGGACAGCTTAGCTCCTACAATGAGCAGTTCTTC
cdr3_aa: CASTGQLSSYNEQFF

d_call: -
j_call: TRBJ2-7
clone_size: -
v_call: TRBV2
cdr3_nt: TGTGCCAGCAGTGGAGGGGGAGCGGGGTCCTACGAGCAGTACTTC
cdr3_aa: CASSGGGAGSYEQYF

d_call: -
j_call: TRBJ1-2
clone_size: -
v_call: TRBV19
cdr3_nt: TGTGCCAGTAGTTTTCAGGGGTCCTATGGCTACACCTTC
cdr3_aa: CASSFQGSYGYTF

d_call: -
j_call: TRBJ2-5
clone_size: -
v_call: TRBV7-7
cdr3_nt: TGTGCTAGCAGCCCCGGGACCGACTTTTGGAGGGCCCAGTACTTC
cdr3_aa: CASSPGTDFWRAQYF

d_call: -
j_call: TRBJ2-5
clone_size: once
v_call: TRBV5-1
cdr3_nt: TGCGCCAGCAGCTCCCGAAGGAGAGAAGAGACCCAGTACTTC
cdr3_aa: CASSSRRREETQYF

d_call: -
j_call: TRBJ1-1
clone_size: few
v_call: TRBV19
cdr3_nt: TGTGCCAGTAGTGGGGTCGGGGAGCCTGAAGCTTTCTTT
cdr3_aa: CASSGVGEPEAFF

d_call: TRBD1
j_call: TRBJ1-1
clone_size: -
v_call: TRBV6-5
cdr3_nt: TGTGCCAGCAGACCTACAGGGGGCTCTGAAGCTTTCTTT
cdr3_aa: CASRPTGGSEAFF

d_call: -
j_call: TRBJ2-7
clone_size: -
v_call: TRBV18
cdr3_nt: TGTGCCAGCTCACCCCCCTGGGACTACGAGCAGTACTTC
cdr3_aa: CASSPPWDYEQYF

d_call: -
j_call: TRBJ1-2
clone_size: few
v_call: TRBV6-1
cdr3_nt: TGTGCCAGCAGAACGATTGGGACGGTCTATGGCTACACCTTC
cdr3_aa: CASRTIGTVYGYTF

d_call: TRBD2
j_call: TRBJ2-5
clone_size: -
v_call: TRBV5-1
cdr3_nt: TGCGCCAGCAGTGGTCAGCGGGGGATGGGGGGAGAGACCCAGTACTTC
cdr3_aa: CASSGQRGMGGETQYF

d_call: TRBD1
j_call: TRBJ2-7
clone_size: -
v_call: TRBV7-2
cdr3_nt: TGTGCCAGCAGCTGGGGGGACAGGCGGGGACACGAGCAGTACTTC
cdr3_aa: CASSWGDRRGHEQYF

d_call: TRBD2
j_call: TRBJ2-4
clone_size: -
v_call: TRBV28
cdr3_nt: TGTGCCAGCAGTCCACGATCGGGGATGGGGGGGGGACACATTCAGTACTTC
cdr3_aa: CASSPRSGMGGGHIQYF

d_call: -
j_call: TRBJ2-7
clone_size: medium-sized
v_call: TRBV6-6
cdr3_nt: TGTGCCAGCAGTAGACGGGCCTTAGGGCAGTACTTC
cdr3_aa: CASSRRALGQYF